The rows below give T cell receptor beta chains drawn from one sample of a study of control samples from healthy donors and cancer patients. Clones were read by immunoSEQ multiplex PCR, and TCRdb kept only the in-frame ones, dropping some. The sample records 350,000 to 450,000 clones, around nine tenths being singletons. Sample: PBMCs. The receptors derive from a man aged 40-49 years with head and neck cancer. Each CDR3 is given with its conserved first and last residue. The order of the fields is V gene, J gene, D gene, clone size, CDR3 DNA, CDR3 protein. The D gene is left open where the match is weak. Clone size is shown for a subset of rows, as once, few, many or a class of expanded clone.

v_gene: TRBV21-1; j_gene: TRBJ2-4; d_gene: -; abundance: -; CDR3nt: TGTGCCAGCAGCAAAGAAATGGTGAGAAAAAACATTCAGTACTTC; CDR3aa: CASSKEMVRKNIQYF
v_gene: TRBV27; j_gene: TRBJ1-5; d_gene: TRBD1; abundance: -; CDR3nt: TGTGCCAGCAGTCTGGCAGGGGGCGGTCAGCCCCAGCATTTT; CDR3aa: CASSLAGGGQPQHF
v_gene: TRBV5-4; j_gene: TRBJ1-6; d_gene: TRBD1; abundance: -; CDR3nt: TGTGCCAGCAGCCGCAGGGGGACCCGCGGGTCACCCCTCCACTTT; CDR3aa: CASSRRGTRGSPLHF
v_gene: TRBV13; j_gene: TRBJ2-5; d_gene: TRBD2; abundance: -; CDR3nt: TGTGCCAGCAGCTCGCTAGCGGAAGAGACCCAGTACTTC; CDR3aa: CASSSLAEETQYF
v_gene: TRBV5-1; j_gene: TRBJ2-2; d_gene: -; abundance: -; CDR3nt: TGCGCCAGCAGCTTGACTGCGGCGCAGCAGCCCGGGGAGCTGTTTTTT; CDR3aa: CASSLTAAQQPGELFF
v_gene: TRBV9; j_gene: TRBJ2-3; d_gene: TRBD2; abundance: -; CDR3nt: TGTGCCAGCAGCCCTAGCGGGGTCCGCACAGATACGCAGTATTTT; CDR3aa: CASSPSGVRTDTQYF
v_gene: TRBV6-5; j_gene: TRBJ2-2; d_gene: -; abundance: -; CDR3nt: TGTGCCAGCAGACGAACAATGACCGTTACCGGGGAGCTGTTTTTT; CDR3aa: CASRRTMTVTGELFF
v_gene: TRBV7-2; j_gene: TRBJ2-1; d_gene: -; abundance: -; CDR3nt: TGTGCCAGCAGCACCCGGGACCCGGGATCTGAGCAGTTCTTC; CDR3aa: CASSTRDPGSEQFF
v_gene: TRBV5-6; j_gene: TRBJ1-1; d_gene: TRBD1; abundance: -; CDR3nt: TGTGCCAGCAGCTTGGTGTCGGACAGGGGACAAGCTTTCTTT; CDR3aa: CASSLVSDRGQAFF
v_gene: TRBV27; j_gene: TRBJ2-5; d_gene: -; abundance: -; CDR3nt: TGTGCCAGCAGTTTATCTTTTCGACAGCAAGAGACCCAGTACTTC; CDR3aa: CASSLSFRQQETQYF
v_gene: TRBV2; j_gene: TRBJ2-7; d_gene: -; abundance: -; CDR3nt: TGTGCCAGCATGAGCGGAGGCGAGCAGTACTTC; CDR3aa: CASMSGGEQYF
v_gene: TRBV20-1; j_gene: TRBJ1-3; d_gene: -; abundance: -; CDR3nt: TGCAGTGCTAGTAAGGACATTACCTCTGGAAACACCATATATTTT; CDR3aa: CSASKDITSGNTIYF
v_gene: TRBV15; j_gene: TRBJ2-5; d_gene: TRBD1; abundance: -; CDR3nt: TGTGCCACCAGCCGCGGGGACAGGGGAGAGACCCAGTACTTC; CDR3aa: CATSRGDRGETQYF
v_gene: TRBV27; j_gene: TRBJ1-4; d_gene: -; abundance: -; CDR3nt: TGTGCCAGCAGGAAAAGACAGGCTTGGTTTTTT; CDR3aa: CASRKRQAWFF
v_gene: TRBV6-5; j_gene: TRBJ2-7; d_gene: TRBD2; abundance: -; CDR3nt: TGTGCCAGCAGCCGACTGGGGGGGTCCTACGAGCAGTACTTC; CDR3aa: CASSRLGGSYEQYF
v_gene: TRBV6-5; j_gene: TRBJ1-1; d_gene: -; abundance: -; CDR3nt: TGTGCCAGCAGTTGGGCGGAGAACACTGAAGCTTTCTTT; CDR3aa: CASSWAENTEAFF
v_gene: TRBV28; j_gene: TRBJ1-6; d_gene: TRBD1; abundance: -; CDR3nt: TGTGCCAGCAGTCCCTCCCAGGGGGCCAGGAATTCACCCCTCCACTTT; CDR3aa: CASSPSQGARNSPLHF
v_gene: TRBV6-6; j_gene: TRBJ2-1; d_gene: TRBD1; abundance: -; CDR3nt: TGTGCCAGCAGTTACTCCGGGACAGGGGACGATGAGCAGTTCTTC; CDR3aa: CASSYSGTGDDEQFF
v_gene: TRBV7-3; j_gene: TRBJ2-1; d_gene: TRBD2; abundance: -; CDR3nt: TGTGCCAGCAGCTTACCTGGCGGGGGATCCTACAATGAGCAGTTCTTC; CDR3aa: CASSLPGGGSYNEQFF
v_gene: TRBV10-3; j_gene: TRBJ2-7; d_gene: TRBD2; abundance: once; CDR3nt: TGTGCCATCAGTGAGTTGTCTAGCGGCGCCTACGAGCAGTACTTC; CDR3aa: CAISELSSGAYEQYF
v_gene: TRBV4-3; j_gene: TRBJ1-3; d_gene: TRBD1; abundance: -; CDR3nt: TGCGCCAGCAGCCAAGATTGGCGACAGGGGAGGTCTGGAAACACCATATATTTT; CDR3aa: CASSQDWRQGRSGNTIYF
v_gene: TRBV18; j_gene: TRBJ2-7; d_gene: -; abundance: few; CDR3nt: TGTGCCAGCTCACCGGAGGTAACTCGGTCCTACGAGCAGTACTTC; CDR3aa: CASSPEVTRSYEQYF
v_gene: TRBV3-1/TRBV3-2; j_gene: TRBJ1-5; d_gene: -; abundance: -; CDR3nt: TGTGCCAGCAGCCCAGCCGGTCAGCCCCAGCATTTT; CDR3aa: CASSPAGQPQHF
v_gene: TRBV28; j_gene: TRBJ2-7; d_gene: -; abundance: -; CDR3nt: TGTGCCAGTCGGCTCCCTTTATCCTACGAGCAGTACTTC; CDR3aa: CASRLPLSYEQYF
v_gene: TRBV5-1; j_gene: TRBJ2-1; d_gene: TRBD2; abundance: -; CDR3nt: TGCGCCAGCAGCTCCGTATCGGGACTAGCGGTCAATGAGCAGTTCTTC; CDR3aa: CASSSVSGLAVNEQFF
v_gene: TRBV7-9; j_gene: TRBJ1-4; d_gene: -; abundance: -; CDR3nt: TGTGCCAGCAGCTTAGGTCGACGGGACCTCCCAACTAATGAAAAACTGTTTTTT; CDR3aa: CASSLGRRDLPTNEKLFF
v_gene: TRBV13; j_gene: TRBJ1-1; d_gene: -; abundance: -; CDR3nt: TGTGCCAGCAGCACGGTGGACAGTTATGAAGCTTTCTTT; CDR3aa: CASSTVDSYEAFF
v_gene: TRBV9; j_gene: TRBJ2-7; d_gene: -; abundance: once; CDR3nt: TGTGCCAGCAGCGTAGGATATGGGTCGGGATGGCAGTACTTC; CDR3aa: CASSVGYGSGWQYF
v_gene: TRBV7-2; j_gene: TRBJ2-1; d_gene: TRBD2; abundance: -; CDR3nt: TGTGCCAGCAGTTTAGCGGGAGAGTACAATGAGCAGTTCTTC; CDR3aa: CASSLAGEYNEQFF
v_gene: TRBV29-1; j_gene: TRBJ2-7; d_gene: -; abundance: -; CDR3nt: TGCAGCGTTGCAGGCATCGAACAAAAAGAGTTCTACGAGCAGTACTTC; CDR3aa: CSVAGIEQKEFYEQYF
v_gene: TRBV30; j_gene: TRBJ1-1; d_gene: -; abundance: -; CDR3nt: TGTGCCTGGAAAATAGGGAAGCGAACTGAAGCTTTCTTT; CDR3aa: CAWKIGKRTEAFF
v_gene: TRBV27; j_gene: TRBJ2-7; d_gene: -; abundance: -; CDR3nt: TGTGCCAGCAGTTCCACCCCCCGATGGAAGCAGTACTTC; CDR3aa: CASSSTPRWKQYF
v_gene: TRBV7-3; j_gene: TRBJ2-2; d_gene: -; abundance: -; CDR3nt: TGTGCCAGCAGCTTTTCCACGGGACAATTCACCGGGGAGCTGTTTTTT; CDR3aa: CASSFSTGQFTGELFF
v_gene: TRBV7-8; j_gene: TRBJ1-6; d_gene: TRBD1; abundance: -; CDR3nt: TGTGCCAGCAGAGACAGGGGCCTCAATTCACCCCTCCACTTT; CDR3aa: CASRDRGLNSPLHF
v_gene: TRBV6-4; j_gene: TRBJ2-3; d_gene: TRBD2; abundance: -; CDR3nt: TGTGCCAGCAGCCTAGCGGGGGGTGGCACAGATACGCAGTATTTT; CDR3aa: CASSLAGGGTDTQYF
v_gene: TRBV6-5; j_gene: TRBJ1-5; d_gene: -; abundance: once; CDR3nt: TGTGCCAGCATGCTTACTAATCAGCCCCAGCATTTT; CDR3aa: CASMLTNQPQHF
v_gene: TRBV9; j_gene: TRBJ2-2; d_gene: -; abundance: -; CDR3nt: TGTGCCAGCAGCGTGGGGCAGGGGACTTTAACCGGGGAGCTGTTTTTT; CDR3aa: CASSVGQGTLTGELFF
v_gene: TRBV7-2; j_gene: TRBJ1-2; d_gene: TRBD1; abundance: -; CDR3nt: TGTGCCAGCAGCTTAGGGGCAGGGGGGTTAGTCTATGGCTACACCTTC; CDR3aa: CASSLGAGGLVYGYTF
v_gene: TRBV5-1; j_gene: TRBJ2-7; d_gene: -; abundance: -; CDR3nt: TGCGCCAGCAGCTTCGATAGCTACGAGCAGTACTTC; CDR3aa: CASSFDSYEQYF
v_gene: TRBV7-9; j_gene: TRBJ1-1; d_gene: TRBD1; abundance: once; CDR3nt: TGTGCCAGCAGCTTAGATAACAGGGGATTGTTAGCTTTCTTT; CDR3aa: CASSLDNRGLLAFF
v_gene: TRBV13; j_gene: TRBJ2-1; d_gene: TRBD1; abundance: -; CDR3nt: TGTGCCAGCAGCTTGAGCGGGACAGGGATGAGGGGTGAGCAGTTCTTC; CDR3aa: CASSLSGTGMRGEQFF